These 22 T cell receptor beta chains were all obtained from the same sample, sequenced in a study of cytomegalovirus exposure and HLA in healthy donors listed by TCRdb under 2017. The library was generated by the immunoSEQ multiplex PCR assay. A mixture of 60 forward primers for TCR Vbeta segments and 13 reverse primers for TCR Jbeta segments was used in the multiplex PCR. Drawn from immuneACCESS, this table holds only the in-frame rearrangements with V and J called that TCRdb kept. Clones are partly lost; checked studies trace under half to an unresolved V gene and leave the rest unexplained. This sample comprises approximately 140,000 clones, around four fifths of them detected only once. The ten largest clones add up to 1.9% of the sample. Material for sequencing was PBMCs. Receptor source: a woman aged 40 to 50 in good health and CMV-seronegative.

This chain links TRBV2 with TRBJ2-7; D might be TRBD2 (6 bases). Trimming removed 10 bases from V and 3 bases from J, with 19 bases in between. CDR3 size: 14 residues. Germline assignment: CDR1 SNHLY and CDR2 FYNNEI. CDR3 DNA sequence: TGTGCCACCACGACGGGAGCAGGTCGCTACGAGCAGTACTTC. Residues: CATTTGAGRYEQYF.

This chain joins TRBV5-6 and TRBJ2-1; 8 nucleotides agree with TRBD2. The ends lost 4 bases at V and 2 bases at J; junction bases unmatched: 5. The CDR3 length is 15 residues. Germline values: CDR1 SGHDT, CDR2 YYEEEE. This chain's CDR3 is CASSISSGPYNEQFF. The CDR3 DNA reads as TGTGCCAGCAGCATTTCTAGCGGGCCCTACAATGAGCAGTTCTTC. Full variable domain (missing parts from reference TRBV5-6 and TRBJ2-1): DAGVTQSPTHLIKTRGQQVTLRCSPKSGHDTVSWYQQALGQGPQFIFQYYEEEERQRGNFPDRFSGHQFPNYSSELNVNALLLGDSALYLCASSISSGPYNEQFFGPGTRLTVL.

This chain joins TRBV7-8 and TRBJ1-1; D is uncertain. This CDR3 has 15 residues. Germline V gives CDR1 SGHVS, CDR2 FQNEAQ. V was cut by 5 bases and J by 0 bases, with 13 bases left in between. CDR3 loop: CASSPPRSVNTEAFF. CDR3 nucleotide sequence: TGTGCCAGCAGCCCCCCCCGCTCGGTGAACACTGAAGCTTTCTTT.

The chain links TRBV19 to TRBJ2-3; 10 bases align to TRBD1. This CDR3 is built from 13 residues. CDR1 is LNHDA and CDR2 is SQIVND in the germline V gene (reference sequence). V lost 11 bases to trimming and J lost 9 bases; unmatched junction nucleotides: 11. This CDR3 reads CAVQPGQGITQYF. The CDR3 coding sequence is TGTGCCGTACAGCCGGGACAGGGGATCACGCAGTATTTT. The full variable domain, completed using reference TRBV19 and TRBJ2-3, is DGGITQSPKYLFRKEGQNVTLSCEQNLNHDAMYWYRQDPGQGLRLIYYSQIVNDFQKGDIAEGYSVSREKKESFPLTVTSAQKNPTAFYLCAVQPGQGITQYFGPGTRLTVL.

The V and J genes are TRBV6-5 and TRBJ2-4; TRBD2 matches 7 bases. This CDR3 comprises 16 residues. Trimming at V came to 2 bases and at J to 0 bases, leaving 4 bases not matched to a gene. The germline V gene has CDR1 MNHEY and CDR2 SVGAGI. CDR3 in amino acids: CASSYPGGLAKNIQYF. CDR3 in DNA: TGTGCCAGCAGTTACCCGGGAGGTCTAGCCAAAAACATTCAGTACTTC.

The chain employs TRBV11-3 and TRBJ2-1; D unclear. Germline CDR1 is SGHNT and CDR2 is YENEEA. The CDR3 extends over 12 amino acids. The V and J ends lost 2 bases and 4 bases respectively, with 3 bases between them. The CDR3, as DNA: TGTGCCAGCAGCTTATCGTACAATGAGCAGTTCTTC. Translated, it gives CASSLSYNEQFF.

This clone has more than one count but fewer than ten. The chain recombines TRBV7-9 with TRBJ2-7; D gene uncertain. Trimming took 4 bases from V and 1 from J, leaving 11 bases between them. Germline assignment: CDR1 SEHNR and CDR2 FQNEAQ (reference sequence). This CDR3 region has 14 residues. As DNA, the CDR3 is TGTGCCAGCAGCTCCGAGTTGCGGTCCTACGAGCAGTACTTC. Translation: CASSSELRSYEQYF.

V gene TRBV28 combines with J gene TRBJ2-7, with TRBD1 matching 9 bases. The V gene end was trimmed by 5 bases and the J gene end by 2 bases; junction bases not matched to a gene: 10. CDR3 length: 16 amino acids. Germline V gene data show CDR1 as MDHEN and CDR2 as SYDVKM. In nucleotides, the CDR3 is TGTGCCAGCAGTCAACAGGGGGCGCAAAGTCCCTACGAGCAGTACTTC. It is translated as CASSQQGAQSPYEQYF.

The CDR3 region is CASSLSLSPTDTQYF. The CDR3 nucleotides read TGTGCCAGCAGCTTATCCCTAAGCCCCACAGATACGCAGTATTTT. The V call is TRBV11-2, the J call TRBJ2-3; no clear D gene. The germline V gene encodes CDR1 SGHAT and CDR2 FQNNGV. The CDR3 length is 15 residues. V was cut by 2 bases and J by 2 bases, with 11 bases left in between.

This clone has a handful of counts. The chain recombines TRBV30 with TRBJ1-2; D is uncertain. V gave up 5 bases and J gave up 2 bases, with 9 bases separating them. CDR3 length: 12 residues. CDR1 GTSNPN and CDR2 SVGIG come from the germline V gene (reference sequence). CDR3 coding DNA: TGTGCCTGGGAATCGGGGAACTATGGCTACACCTTC. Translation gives CAWESGNYGYTF.

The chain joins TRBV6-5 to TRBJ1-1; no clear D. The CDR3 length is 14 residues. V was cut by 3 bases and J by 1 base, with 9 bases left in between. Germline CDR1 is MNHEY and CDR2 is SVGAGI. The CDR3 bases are TGTGCCAGCAGTTATTATAGCGGGAACACTGAAGCTTTCTTT. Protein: CASSYYSGNTEAFF.

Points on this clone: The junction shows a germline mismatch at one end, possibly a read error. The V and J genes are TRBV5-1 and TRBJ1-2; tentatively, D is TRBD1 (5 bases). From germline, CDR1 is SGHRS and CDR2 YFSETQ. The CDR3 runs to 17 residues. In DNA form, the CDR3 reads TGCGCCAGCACCTTGCGGGGGATAGGCTTTTCTAACTATGGCTACACCTTC. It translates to CASTLRGIGFSNYGYTF.

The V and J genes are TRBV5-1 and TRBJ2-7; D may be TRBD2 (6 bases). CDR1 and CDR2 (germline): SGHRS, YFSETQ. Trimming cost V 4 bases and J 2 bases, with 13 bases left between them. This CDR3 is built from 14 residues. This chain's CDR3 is CASSLQTGAYEQYF. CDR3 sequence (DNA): TGCGCCAGCAGCCTCCAGACGGGAGCCTACGAGCAGTACTTC.

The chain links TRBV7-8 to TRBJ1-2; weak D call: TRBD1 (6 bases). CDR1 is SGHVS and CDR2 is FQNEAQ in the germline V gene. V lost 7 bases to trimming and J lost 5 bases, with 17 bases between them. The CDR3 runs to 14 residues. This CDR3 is CASTPGGPSYGYTF. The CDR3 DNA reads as TGTGCCAGCACCCCCGGGGGGCCCAGTTATGGCTACACCTTC.

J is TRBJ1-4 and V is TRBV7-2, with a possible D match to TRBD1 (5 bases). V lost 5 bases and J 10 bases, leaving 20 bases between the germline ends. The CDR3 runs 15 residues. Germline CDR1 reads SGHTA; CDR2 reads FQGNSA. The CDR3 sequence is CASSQTRVPQGKLFF. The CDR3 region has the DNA TGTGCCAGCAGCCAGACTCGGGTCCCTCAGGGAAAACTGTTTTTT.

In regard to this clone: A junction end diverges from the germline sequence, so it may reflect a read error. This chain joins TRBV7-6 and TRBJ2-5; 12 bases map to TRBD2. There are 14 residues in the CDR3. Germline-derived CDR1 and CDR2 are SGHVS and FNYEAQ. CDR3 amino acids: CASSLAGGGETQYF. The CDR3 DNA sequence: TGTGCCAGCAGCCTAGCGGGAGGGGGAGAGACCCAGTACTTC.

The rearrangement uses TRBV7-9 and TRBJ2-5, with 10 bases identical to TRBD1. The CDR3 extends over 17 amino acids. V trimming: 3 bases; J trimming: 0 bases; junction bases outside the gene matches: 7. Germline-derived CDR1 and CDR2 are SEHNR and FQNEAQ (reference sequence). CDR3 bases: TGTGCCAGCAGCTTCACCCCCGGGACAGGGGACCAAGAGACCCAGTACTTC. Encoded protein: CASSFTPGTGDQETQYF.

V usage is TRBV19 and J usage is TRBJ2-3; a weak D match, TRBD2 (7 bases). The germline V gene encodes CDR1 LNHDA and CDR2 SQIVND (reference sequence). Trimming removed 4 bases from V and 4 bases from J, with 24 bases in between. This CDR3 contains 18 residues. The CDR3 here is CASSTTGRLALTADTQYF. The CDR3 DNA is TGTGCCAGTAGTACAACAGGGAGACTAGCTCTGACGGCAGATACGCAGTATTTT.

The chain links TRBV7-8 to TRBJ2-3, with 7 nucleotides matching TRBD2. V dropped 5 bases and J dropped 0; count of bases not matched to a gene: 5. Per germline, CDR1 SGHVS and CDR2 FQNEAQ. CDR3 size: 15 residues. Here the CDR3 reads CASSKASGSTDTQYF. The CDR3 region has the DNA TGTGCCAGCAGCAAAGCTAGCGGTAGCACAGATACGCAGTATTTT.

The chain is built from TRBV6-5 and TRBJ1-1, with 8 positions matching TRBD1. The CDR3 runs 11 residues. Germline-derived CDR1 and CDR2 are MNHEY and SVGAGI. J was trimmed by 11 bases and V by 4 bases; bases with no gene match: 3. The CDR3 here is CASSSTGAAFF. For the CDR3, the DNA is TGTGCCAGCAGTTCGACAGGGGCGGCTTTCTTT.

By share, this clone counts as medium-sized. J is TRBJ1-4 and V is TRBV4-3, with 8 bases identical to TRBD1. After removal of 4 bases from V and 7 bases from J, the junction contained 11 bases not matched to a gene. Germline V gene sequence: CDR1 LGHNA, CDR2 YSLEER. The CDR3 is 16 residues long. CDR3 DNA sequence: TGCGCCAGCAGCCCTCGTCTCGGACAGGGAGGTGAAAAACTGTTTTTT. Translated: CASSPRLGQGGEKLFF.

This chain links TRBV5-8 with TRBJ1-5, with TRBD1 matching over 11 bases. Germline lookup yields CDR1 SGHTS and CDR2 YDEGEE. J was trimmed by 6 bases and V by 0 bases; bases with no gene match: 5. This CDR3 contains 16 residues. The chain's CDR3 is CASSLAGQGAIQPQHF. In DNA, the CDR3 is TGTGCCAGCAGCTTGGCAGGACAGGGGGCTATTCAGCCCCAGCATTTT.